This T cell receptor beta chain was captured in a study of CD8+ T cells in alopecia areata. Overall study context: The drug, tofacitinib, lasted 6 to 18 months, followed by 6 months off drug. Study-level results: Higher clonality and more expanded CD8+ clones appeared in lesional than normal scalp.

RNA, once extracted, was reverse transcribed into cDNA for use as the sequencing template. Sequenced by immunoSEQ multiplex PCR; TCRdb stores in-frame clones only, minus some. The sample includes 130,000 to 150,000 clones, 40% to 50% seen only once; the top ten take approximately 7%. This CDR3 is built from 12 residues. Germline values: CDR1 SNHLY, CDR2 FYNNEI. V was shortened by 6 bases and J by 5 bases, with 10 bases between the two germline ends. Isolation of CD4+ and CD8+ T cells from PBMCs was achieved by sorting. About this clone: As yet, its antigen is unknown.

The specimen sequenced was CD4+ T cells sorted from blood. The genes are TRBV2 and TRBJ1-2; weak D call: TRBD1 (5 bases). This sequence originates from a human donor with alopecia areata. CDR3 region: CASRQDSYGYTF. In DNA, the CDR3 is TGTGCCAGCAGACAGGACTCATATGGCTACACCTTC. Complete variable domain (other parts from reference TRBV2 and TRBJ1-2): EPEVTQTPSHQVTQMGQEVILRCVPISNHLYFYWYRQILGQKVEFLVSFYNNEISEKSEIFDDQFSVERPDGSNFTLKIRSTKLEDSAMYFCASRQDSYGYTFGSGTRLTVV.